A selection of T cell receptor beta chains follows, all from one sample in a study of cytomegalovirus exposure and HLA in healthy donors. Profiling relied on immunoSEQ multiplex PCR, and the TCRdb table lists in-frame clones only, not all of them. The sample holds tens of thousands of clones, 65% to 80% seen once. Sequencing was performed on PBMCs. Receptors originate from a male donor in good health and CMV-seropositive. CDR3s include the opening cysteine and the closing phenylalanine or tryptophan. Fields, in order: J gene, D gene, V gene, clone size, CDR3 DNA, CDR3 protein. The D gene is left open where the match is weak. Rows give clone size only sometimes, using once, few, many, or a class for an expanded clone.

TRBJ1-2,.,TRBV7-2,.,TGTGCCAGCAGAGTCGGGGAGGCCTATGGCTACACCTTC,CASRVGEAYGYTF
TRBJ2-7,TRBD2,TRBV9,.,TGTGCCAGCAGCAAAGCGGTAGCGGGGGGCGGGACATACGAGCAGTACTTC,CASSKAVAGGGTYEQYF
TRBJ1-4,.,TRBV30,few,TGTGCCTGGAGTGTATTGGGGACACCCGAAAAACTGTTTTTT,CAWSVLGTPEKLFF
TRBJ2-7,.,TRBV2,.,TGTGCCAGCAGCCTAGAGCAGGGTGGCGAGCAGTACTTC,CASSLEQGGEQYF
TRBJ2-2,TRBD1,TRBV11-2,once,TGTGCCAGCAGCGTATCGACAGGGACCGGGGAGCTGTTTTTT,CASSVSTGTGELFF
TRBJ1-5,TRBD1,TRBV7-8,.,TGTGCCAGCAGCTCCCTGACAGGGGCCCTCAATCAGCCCCAGCATTTT,CASSSLTGALNQPQHF
TRBJ2-2,.,TRBV7-9,few,TGTGCCAGCAGCTTGTTCCAGGGTGGCACCGGGGAGCTGTTTTTT,CASSLFQGGTGELFF
TRBJ2-3,.,TRBV19,.,TGTGCCAGTAGCCATACAGGCTTTACCACAGATACGCAGTATTTT,CASSHTGFTTDTQYF
TRBJ2-1,.,TRBV11-1,.,TGTGCCAGCAGAACGACTAGAGATGAGCAGTTCTTC,CASRTTRDEQFF
TRBJ1-3,TRBD1,TRBV5-1,.,TGCGCCAGCAGCTTGGTCCAGGGGGCTGGAAACACCATATATTTT,CASSLVQGAGNTIYF
TRBJ2-3,TRBD2,TRBV7-3,.,TGTGCCAGCAGCAGTCTAGCGGGGCGGGCAGATACGCAGTATTTT,CASSSLAGRADTQYF
TRBJ2-7,TRBD2,TRBV27,.,TGTGCCAGTCGAACTTCTAGCGGCCCCTACGAGCAGTACTTC,CASRTSSGPYEQYF
TRBJ2-7,.,TRBV11-2,.,TGTGCCAGCCAAAGAACAGGCTACGAGCAGTACTTC,CASQRTGYEQYF
TRBJ2-7,.,TRBV11-2,.,TGTGCCAGCAGCTTAGATCCCGCAGGGTTAGTGCAGTACTTC,CASSLDPAGLVQYF
TRBJ2-6,TRBD1,TRBV19,.,TGTGCCAGTAGGGTTCTGACAGGGTCTGGGGCCAACGTCCTGACTTTC,CASRVLTGSGANVLTF
TRBJ1-6,.,TRBV23-1,.,TGCGCCAGCAACCTAGGAGCGGCCTTTGGTTCACCCCTCCACTTT,CASNLGAAFGSPLHF
TRBJ2-7,TRBD2,TRBV30,.,TGTGCCTGGGACCCTTTGCGCGGGAGTTCAAGTGAGCAGTACTTC,CAWDPLRGSSSEQYF
TRBJ1-5,TRBD1,TRBV18,.,TGTGCCAGCACCACAGGGGGCAATCAGCCCCAGCATTTT,CASTTGGNQPQHF
TRBJ1-4,TRBD1,TRBV14,.,TGTGCCAGCAGCCAGCAGGGGGTAAATAATGAAAAACTGTTTTTT,CASSQQGVNNEKLFF
TRBJ1-2,TRBD1,TRBV27,.,TGTGCCAGCAGTCCCCGGACAGGGGCCTACTATGGCTACACCTTC,CASSPRTGAYYGYTF
TRBJ2-2,.,TRBV30,.,TGTGCCTGGGGCCAACCCGACAGACTCACCGGGGAGCTGTTTTTT,CAWGQPDRLTGELFF
TRBJ1-1,.,TRBV7-9,.,TGTTCCAGCAGCGAGTGGAACACTGAAGCTTTCTTT,CSSSEWNTEAFF
TRBJ2-1,TRBD2,TRBV6-1,.,TGTGCCAGCAGCCCCGGGACTAGCTACATAAATGAGCAGTTCTTC,CASSPGTSYINEQFF
TRBJ1-1,TRBD1,TRBV5-8,.,TGTGCCAGCACCCGAGGGACAGGGGGCACTGAAGCTTTCTTT,CASTRGTGGTEAFF
TRBJ2-7,TRBD1,TRBV27,.,TGTGCCAGCAGTCGGAAAGACAGGGGAAACTACGAGCAGTACTTC,CASSRKDRGNYEQYF
TRBJ1-1,.,TRBV6-4,few,TGTGCCAGCGGGGGGGGGACTGAAGCTTTCTTT,CASGGGTEAFF
TRBJ2-5,.,TRBV7-9,.,TGTGCCAGCAGCTTAGGGAGTGTACAAGAGACCCAGTACTTC,CASSLGSVQETQYF
TRBJ2-1,.,TRBV6-1,.,TGTGCCAGCAGTGAGGGGGCCCTCCGACGGAATGAGCAGTTCTTC,CASSEGALRRNEQFF
TRBJ1-2,.,TRBV7-2,few,TGTGCCAGCAGCTCCGGACTGCTCTATGGCTACACCTTC,CASSSGLLYGYTF
TRBJ2-7,.,TRBV7-6,.,TGTGCCAGCAGCTTAGACAGTTACTACGAGCAGTACTTC,CASSLDSYYEQYF
TRBJ1-4,.,TRBV2,.,TGTGCCAGCAAAGAGGACAGTGAAAAACTGTTTTTT,CASKEDSEKLFF
TRBJ1-6,.,TRBV5-1,.,TGCGCCAGCAGCCCAGACAGCTCCTATAATTCACCCCTCCACTTT,CASSPDSSYNSPLHF
TRBJ1-5,.,TRBV6-5,.,TGTGCCAGCAGTTACTCGGCCCAGGCACTTTCGCCCCAGCATTTT,CASSYSAQALSPQHF
TRBJ1-4,.,TRBV5-1,.,TGCGCCAGCAGCTTGGGTTGGGGGACAAATGAAAAACTGTTTTTT,CASSLGWGTNEKLFF
TRBJ2-7,TRBD2,TRBV4-1,.,TGCGCCAGCAGACTCCTAGCGGGAGGGCTCAGATCCGAGCAGTACTTC,CASRLLAGGLRSEQYF
TRBJ2-1,TRBD2,TRBV28,few,TGTGCCAGCAGTTCACCGGGACTAGCGTTCAATGAGCAGTTCTTC,CASSSPGLAFNEQFF
TRBJ2-7,TRBD2,TRBV27,.,TGTGCCAGCAGTTTAGACCGACTAGCCCTCCAGGAGCAGTACTTC,CASSLDRLALQEQYF
TRBJ2-7,TRBD2,TRBV5-1,few,TGCGCCAGCGGAAGGACTAGCGGGGCCTACGAGCAGTACTTC,CASGRTSGAYEQYF
TRBJ1-2,.,TRBV12-2,few,TGTGCAAGTCGCCGCGAGAACTATGGCTACACCTTC,CASRRENYGYTF
TRBJ2-5,TRBD1,TRBV28,few,TGTGCCAGCACCAAGGGACAGGGGCAAGAGACCCAGTACTTC,CASTKGQGQETQYF
TRBJ2-3,TRBD2,TRBV4-3,.,TGCGCCAGCAGCCAAATTAGCGGGGGGGGTAGGGGAGGCACAGATACGCAGTATTTT,CASSQISGGGRGGTDTQYF
TRBJ2-7,TRBD1,TRBV28,.,TGTGCCAGCAGACCCTGGGGGACAGGGGGATACGAGCAGTACTTC,CASRPWGTGGYEQYF
TRBJ2-7,TRBD1,TRBV18,once,TGTGCCAGCTCACCACCGACCGGGACAGCGTACTCCGAGCAGTACTTC,CASSPPTGTAYSEQYF
TRBJ2-7,.,TRBV7-3,.,TGTGCCAGCAGTTCCGGGGGTGGTAACGAGCAGTACTTC,CASSSGGGNEQYF
TRBJ2-5,TRBD1,TRBV5-7,.,TGTGCCAGCAGCTTGCCGGGACAGGCAATACAAGAGACCCAGTACTTC,CASSLPGQAIQETQYF
TRBJ2-7,.,TRBV5-1,once,TGCGCCAGCAGCTTGGTTCCGGGAGCTTCCTACGAGCAGTACTTC,CASSLVPGASYEQYF
TRBJ2-7,TRBD2,TRBV7-2,few,TGTGCCAGCAGCGAGAGCGGGGGGGCCAGCTCCTACGAGCAGTACTTC,CASSESGGASSYEQYF
TRBJ2-7,.,TRBV30,.,TGTGCCCAGGGGCGGGAGTCCTCCTACGAGCAGTACTTC,CAQGRESSYEQYF
TRBJ2-4,TRBD2,TRBV5-1,.,TGCGCCAGCAGCAGGGGACTAGCGGGAGGGCCCGATGAGAACATTCAGTACTTC,CASSRGLAGGPDENIQYF
TRBJ1-4,TRBD1,TRBV29-1,.,TGCAGCTCCGAAGGGACAGCCGATCGGGAAAAACTGTTTTTT,CSSEGTADREKLFF
TRBJ2-5,TRBD1,TRBV7-3,.,TGTGCCAGCAGCCAACCGGGACAGGAGACCCAGTACTTC,CASSQPGQETQYF
TRBJ2-7,.,TRBV12-2,once,TGTGCAAGTCGCTTAGGTCCCCTAGCGGGAGGGCCCTACGAGCAGTACTTC,CASRLGPLAGGPYEQYF
TRBJ1-1,TRBD1,TRBV7-3,.,TGTGCCAGCAGCTGGACAGGGAACGGTGAAGCTTTCTTT,CASSWTGNGEAFF